These T cell receptor beta chains were read from a single sample in a study of blood T cell repertoires in COVID-19. The table came from immunoSEQ multiplex PCR; TCRdb's copy has only in-frame clones and leaves some out. The sample lists 88,000 or so clones; roughly 85% were seen once. The sample was peripheral blood. The receptors originated from a man in his sixties with acute or convalescent COVID-19. The CDR3 runs from the conserved cysteine through the conserved F or W. The order of the fields is clone size, D gene, J gene, V gene, CDR3 DNA, CDR3 protein. D genes are given only for firm matches. Clone size is shown for a subset of rows, as once, few, many or a class of expanded clone.

>-|-|TRBJ2-1|TRBV7-9
TGTGCCAGCAGCTTCGATCAGGGGGAGCAGTTCTTC
CASSFDQGEQFF
>-|-|TRBJ2-7|TRBV10-2
TGCGCCAGCAGTACCCAGGTGGGAGGAGCCTACGAGCAGTACTTC
CASSTQVGGAYEQYF
>few|-|TRBJ1-1|TRBV6-5
TGTGCCAGCAGTCACAGGGAGAACACTGAAGCTTTCTTT
CASSHRENTEAFF
>few|-|TRBJ2-1|TRBV11-2
TGTGCCAGCAGATATCTCCGAGGGAGGCGGTACAATGAGCAGTTCTTC
CASRYLRGRRYNEQFF
>-|TRBD1|TRBJ2-3|TRBV9
TGTGCCAGCAGCACCGACCCCGGGACAGGGATAGATACGCAGTATTTT
CASSTDPGTGIDTQYF
>once|TRBD1|TRBJ1-2|TRBV6-4
TGTGCCAGCAGCCCTGGACAGGGGGCGAGCTATGGCTACACCTTC
CASSPGQGASYGYTF
>-|-|TRBJ2-2|TRBV5-4
TGTGCCAGCAGCTTGGGTGTCGCCAACAACCCCGCCGGGGAGCTGTTTTTT
CASSLGVANNPAGELFF
>-|-|TRBJ1-4|TRBV14
TGTGCCAGCAGCCAAGTACGGGGTGCAAAACTGTTTTTT
CASSQVRGAKLFF
>-|-|TRBJ1-5|TRBV19
TGTGCCAGTAGTGAGGGGGGGCACCGTCAGCCCCAGCATTTT
CASSEGGHRQPQHF
>-|TRBD2|TRBJ2-5|TRBV3-1/TRBV3-2
TGTGCCAGCAGCCAAGATAGGGTACTAGCGGGATATAGAGAGACCCAGTACTTC
CASSQDRVLAGYRETQYF
>-|-|TRBJ2-3|TRBV21-1
TGTGCCAGCAGCAGAATGGCGGGAGAAGGCACAGATACGCAGTATTTT
CASSRMAGEGTDTQYF
>few|-|TRBJ2-7|TRBV6-1
TGTGCCAGCAGTGAAGTGGGGGCCGGCGAGCAGTACTTC
CASSEVGAGEQYF
>-|-|TRBJ2-2|TRBV27
TGTGCCAGCAGGACAGGTCCCGGGGAGCTGTTTTTT
CASRTGPGELFF
>-|TRBD1|TRBJ2-5|TRBV25-1
TGTGCCAGCAGTGAAACAGGGGCAGTACAAGAGACCCAGTACTTC
CASSETGAVQETQYF
>-|-|TRBJ2-1|TRBV5-3
TGTGCCAGAATTGGGCTAACCTCCTACAATGAGCAGTTCTTC
CARIGLTSYNEQFF
>-|-|TRBJ2-5|TRBV3-1/TRBV3-2
TGTGCCAGCAGCCAGCGCTGGGGCTTCCAAGAGACCCAGTACTTC
CASSQRWGFQETQYF
>-|-|TRBJ2-1|TRBV11-2
TGTGCCAGCAGCGCCCTACCTTATGAGCAGTTCTTC
CASSALPYEQFF
>-|TRBD2|TRBJ2-5|TRBV11-2
TGTGCCAGCAGCGCTAGACTAGCGGGGCACCAAGAGACCCAGTACTTC
CASSARLAGHQETQYF
>-|-|TRBJ1-6|TRBV7-9
TGTGCCAGCAGCTTCCAGGGCACAGGATCACCCCTCCACTTT
CASSFQGTGSPLHF
>-|-|TRBJ2-1|TRBV6-2/TRBV6-3
TGTGCCAGCAGTTTCACGGGGTCTTCTAACAATGAGCAGTTCTTC
CASSFTGSSNNEQFF
>-|TRBD2|TRBJ2-5|TRBV2
TGTGCCAGCAGTGACGGGACTAGTTGGGAGACCCAGTACTTC
CASSDGTSWETQYF
>-|-|TRBJ1-1|TRBV7-2
TGTGCCAGCAGCTTACGCAGGGGTGATGAAGCTTTCTTT
CASSLRRGDEAFF
>few|TRBD1|TRBJ2-1|TRBV6-2/TRBV6-3
TGTGCCAGCAGTTTAGGGGGCGGCCCGTTCTTC
CASSLGGGPFF
>-|-|TRBJ2-1|TRBV5-6
TGTGCCAGCAGCTTGGCCTGGCGGGCGGACGAGCAGTTCTTC
CASSLAWRADEQFF
>-|TRBD1|TRBJ2-3|TRBV3-1/TRBV3-2
TGTGCCAGCAGCCAAGGGACAGGGACAGATACGCAGTATTTT
CASSQGTGTDTQYF
>-|-|TRBJ1-5|TRBV6-5
TGTGCCAGCAGTACAAATCAGCCCCAGCATTTT
CASSTNQPQHF
>-|TRBD2|TRBJ2-3|TRBV6-2/TRBV6-3
TGTGCCAGCAGTTACCCCGCTAGCGGGGGTGGTACGCAGTATTTT
CASSYPASGGGTQYF
>-|TRBD2|TRBJ2-3|TRBV4-2
TGTGCCAGCAGCCCGGGACTAGCGGGGGTGACAGATACGCAGTATTTT
CASSPGLAGVTDTQYF
>-|-|TRBJ2-1|TRBV11-3
TGTGCCAGCAGCCGCGTGGAGGGCAATGAGCAGTTCTTC
CASSRVEGNEQFF
>-|-|TRBJ1-1|TRBV5-1
TGCGCCAGCAGCTACCTGTCGGGGAACACTGAAGCTTTCTTT
CASSYLSGNTEAFF
>-|TRBD1|TRBJ1-2|TRBV27
TGTGCCAGCAGTTCGCAGGGGGATGGCTACACCTTC
CASSSQGDGYTF